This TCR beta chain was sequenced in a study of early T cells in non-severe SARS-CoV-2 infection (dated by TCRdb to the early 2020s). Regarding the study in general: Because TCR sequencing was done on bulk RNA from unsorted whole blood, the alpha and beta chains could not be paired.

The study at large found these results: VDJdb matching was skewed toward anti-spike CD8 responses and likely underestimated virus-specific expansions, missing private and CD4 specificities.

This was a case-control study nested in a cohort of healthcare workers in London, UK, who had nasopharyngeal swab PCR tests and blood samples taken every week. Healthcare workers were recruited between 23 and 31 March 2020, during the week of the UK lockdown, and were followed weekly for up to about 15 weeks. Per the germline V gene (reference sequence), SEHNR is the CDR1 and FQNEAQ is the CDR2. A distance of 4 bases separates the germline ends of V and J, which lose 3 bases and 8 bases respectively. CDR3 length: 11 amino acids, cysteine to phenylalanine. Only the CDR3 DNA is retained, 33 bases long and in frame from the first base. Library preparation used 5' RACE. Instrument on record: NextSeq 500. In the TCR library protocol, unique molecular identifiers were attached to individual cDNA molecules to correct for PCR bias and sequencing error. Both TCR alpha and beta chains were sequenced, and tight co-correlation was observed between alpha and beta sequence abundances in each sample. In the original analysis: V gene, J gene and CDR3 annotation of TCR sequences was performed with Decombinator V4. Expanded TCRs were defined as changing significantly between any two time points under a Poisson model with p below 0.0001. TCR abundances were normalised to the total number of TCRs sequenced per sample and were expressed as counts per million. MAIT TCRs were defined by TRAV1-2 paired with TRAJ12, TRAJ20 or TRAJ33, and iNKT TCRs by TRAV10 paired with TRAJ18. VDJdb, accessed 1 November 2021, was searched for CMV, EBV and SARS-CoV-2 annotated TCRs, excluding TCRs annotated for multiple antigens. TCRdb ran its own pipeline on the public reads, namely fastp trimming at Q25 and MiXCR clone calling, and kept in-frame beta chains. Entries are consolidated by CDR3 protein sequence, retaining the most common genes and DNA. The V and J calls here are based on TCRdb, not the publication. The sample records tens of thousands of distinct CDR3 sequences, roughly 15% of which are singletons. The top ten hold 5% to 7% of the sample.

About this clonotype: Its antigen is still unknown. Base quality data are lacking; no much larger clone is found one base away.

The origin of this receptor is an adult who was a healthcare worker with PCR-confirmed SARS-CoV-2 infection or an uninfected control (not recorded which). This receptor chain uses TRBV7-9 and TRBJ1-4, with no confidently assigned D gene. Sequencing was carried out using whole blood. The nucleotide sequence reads TGTGCCAGCAGCTTGAGGGAAAAACTGTTTTTT. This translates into CASSLREKLFF. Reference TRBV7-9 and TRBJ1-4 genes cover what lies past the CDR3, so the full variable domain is DTGVSQNPRHKITKRGQNVTFRCDPISEHNRLYWYRQTLGQGPEFLTYFQNEAQLEKSRLLSDRFSAERPKGSFSTLEIQRTEQGDSAMYLCASSLREKLFFGSGTQLSVL.